This T cell receptor beta chain was observed in a study of PD-1 blockade in classical Hodgkin lymphoma. This clone was detected only a few times. Its antigen is unknown. Noted time point: cycle 4 day 1 (C4D1), after less than 7 weeks of nivolumab. Relapse after autologous stem cell transplantation occurred in every patient, and brentuximab vedotin exposure varied. Here immunoSEQ multiplex PCR was the method, and the copy in TCRdb shows in-frame clones only, minus some. The table shows about 24,000 clones, with roughly 80% occurring only once. Findings of the study overall: Only CD4+ TCR diversity, not CD8+, had risen significantly by C4D1. Newly diagnosed patients and complete responders had comparable diversity at baseline.

The V gene's germline CDR1 is SGHRS and CDR2 YFSETQ. The ends were cut back, 8 bases at V and 2 bases at J, with 14 bases in the middle. This CDR3 contains 13 residues. The sequence derives from a human donor with classical Hodgkin lymphoma. This chain joins TRBV5-1 and TRBJ2-7; D gene ambiguous. Sample: peripheral blood mononuclear cells (PBMCs), taken before the fourth cycle of nivolumab. As DNA, the CDR3 is TGCGCCAGACCCTATTGGCAGACCTACGAGCAGTACTTC. Amino acid sequence: CARPYWQTYEQYF.